This T cell receptor (beta chain) was sequenced during a study of OX40 agonist ivuxolimab in advanced cancers. Germline values: CDR1 MNHEY, CDR2 SVGAGI. Trimming took off 1 base at V and 9 bases at J, with 9 bases between the two ends. The CDR3 is 13 amino acids. Repertoires were generated with immunoSEQ multiplex PCR, while TCRdb's copy carries only in-frame clones and drops some. The sample lists several thousand clones; approximately 79% were seen once. As to this clone: Its antigen is not identified.

Findings of the study overall: Blood T cells, both CD4+ and CD8+, expanded clonally by week 6 at 0.1 to 3.0 mg/kg.

The material sequenced was CD4+ or CD8+ T cells sorted from blood, taken in a trial of the OX40 agonist ivuxolimab. The chain employs TRBV6-5 and TRBJ2-2; D gene unclear. The TCR sequence derives from an adult with an advanced solid tumor such as melanoma, head and neck, liver or kidney cancer. The CDR3 loop is CASSYYRARELFF. The CDR3 DNA reads as TGTGCCAGCAGTTACTACCGCGCCAGGGAGCTGTTTTTT.